Below, one T cell receptor beta chain is given with its context. Its antigen is undetermined. Sequenced by immunoSEQ multiplex PCR; TCRdb stores in-frame clones only, minus some. The table lists 150,000 to 200,000 clones, about 87% of them singletons. Germline CDR1 and CDR2: KGHSH and LQKENI. The V end was cut by 4 bases, the J end by 2 bases, with 12 bases between. The CDR3 is made up of 14 amino acids. These data come from a study of T cell responses to AZD1222 COVID-19 vaccine. Overall study results and limits: Nearly half of spike-specific TCRs reportedly target variant regions that are unmutated in the B.1.351 and B.1.1.7 variants.

The specimen was peripheral blood, collected on day 0 of MenACWY control vaccination. The receptor was isolated from an adult in good health. This chain connects TRBV18 to TRBJ2-7; D not resolved. The CDR3 DNA is TGTGCCAGCTCACTCCCTACAGCACCCTACGAGCAGTACTTC. It yields the protein CASSLPTAPYEQYF. Together with reference TRBV18 and TRBJ2-7, the CDR3 gives the full variable domain: NAGVMQNPRHLVRRRGQEARLRCSPMKGHSHVYWYRQLPEEGLKFMVYLQKENIIDESGMPKERFSAEFPKEGPSILRIQQVVRGDSAAYFCASSLPTAPYEQYFGPGTRLTVT.